The subject of this entry is one T cell receptor (beta chain). No antigen is known for it. The data belong to a study of CD8 T cells in Susac syndrome. Background on the study: Among sequenced Susac syndrome patients, six had active disease and fewer than ten were in remission. At the time their blood was drawn, patients with Susac syndrome were either therapy-naive, on corticosteroids (with some of them also receiving intravenous immunoglobulin), or on intravenous immunoglobulin alone.

RNA amounts of about 0.5 to 1 ug underwent reverse transcription with random hexamers. immunoSEQ multiplex PCR amplified TCR beta CDR3 across 54 Vbeta, 13 Jbeta. MiXCR, run by TCRdb on the immunoSEQ multiplex PCR reads, gives a single entry per CDR3 protein. This table has about 130,000 distinct CDR3 sequences, 95% appearing once. Trimming took 3 bases from V and 6 from J, leaving 6 bases between them. Germline assignment: CDR1 GTSNPN and CDR2 SVGIG (reference sequence). CDR3 length: 10 residues. Study conclusions and caveats: Clonal expansion was present among Susac CD8+ cells. This expansion reached its peak in TEMRA cells and in active patients.

This receptor was taken from a human donor with Susac syndrome. Material: CD8+ T cells from PBMCs. The chain is built from TRBV30 and TRBJ2-7; the D is unclear. This chain's CDR3 is CAWRKVEQYF. The CDR3, as DNA: TGTGCCTGGAGGAAGGTCGAGCAGTACTTC. The variable domain in full, with the rest retrieved from reference TRBV30 and TRBJ2-7, is SQTIHQWPATLVQPVGSPLSLECTVEGTSNPNLYWYRQAAGRGLQLLFYSVGIGQISSEVPQNLSASRPQDRQFILSSKKLLLSDSGFYLCAWRKVEQYFGPGTRLTVT.